This T cell receptor (beta chain) was observed in a study of cytotoxic CD8 clonotypes in ibrutinib-treated CLL (dated by TCRdb to 2020 to 2023). For the study in its entirety: The cohort included about 15 treatment-naive and roughly ten relapsed/refractory patients; roughly 17 were IGHV unmutated. Response samples were taken after a median of approximately 12 months on treatment, ranging from about 6 to 40 months. On average, each sample yielded about 260,000 productive templates and tens of thousands of productive rearrangements. All remission and progressive disease samples were collected while patients were still receiving ibrutinib. Cryopreserved peripheral blood mononuclear cells were obtained before treatment, at response, and at either sustained remission or disease progression. Of the approximately 87 people in the trial, about 27 had longitudinal samples available. Responses were partial in approximately 24 patients and complete in 2; after median approximately 69 months follow-up, around 15 stayed in remission and about twelve progressed. Summary of the overall study and its limitations: Public clonotypes were rare and either contracted or stayed stable during treatment, and the rise in clonality at ibrutinib response reflected the expansion of private clonotypes. Sampling times were not matched between sustained-remission and progressing patients, and lymph node repertoires were not studied. Clonality increased at ibrutinib response, stayed stable in sustained remission, and fell back toward baseline at progression. Baseline clonality exceeded that of age-matched healthy donors and correlated strongly with circulating CD8+ T-cell counts.

The intended sense of this specimen's time point label: roughly 2 years on ibrutinib. For TCR beta library preparation, approximately 2 micrograms of genomic DNA were extracted from the cryopreserved PBMCs. Longitudinal blood samples from CLL patients on ibrutinib monotherapy were analyzed using high-throughput TCR beta sequencing. The patients took part in an open-label, single-center phase 2 trial of ibrutinib monotherapy. Note on this clone: Its antigen target is currently unknown. Base qualities are missing; no much larger clone stands one base away.

The CDR3 goes from the cysteine to the phenylalanine over 16 residues. Here the CDR3 DNA is all that survives: 48 bases in frame from base 1. In the germline V gene, CDR1 corresponds to SGDLS and CDR2 to YYNGEE. From V the trimming removes 0 bases and from J it removes 6 bases, while the gene matches leave 10 bases of the junction unaccounted for. Each clonotype received, on average, 10x coverage in deep resolution sequencing performed on a MiSeq, where the target depth lay between 1 in 1 million and 1 in 200,000 T cells. TCR beta libraries were generated with the immunoSEQ hsTCRB Kit. For the original study's pipeline: Data were analyzed with ImmunoSEQ Data Assistant and ImmunoSEQ Analyzer, with V, D and J genes assigned per IMGT definitions. Clonality was computed as one minus normalized Shannon entropy of productive rearrangement frequencies, ranging from 0 to 1. Only overrepresented clonotypes making up at least 0.05% of each patient's repertoire were included in the public clonotype analysis. Approximately 14 age-matched healthy donor repertoires from immuneACCESS were used as controls for clonality. Held by TCRdb, this immuneACCESS table contains in-frame sequences only and omits some clones. Under half of the omission traces to an unresolved V gene where checked; the cause of the rest is unknown. V, J and clone size derive from that table, while D and trimming were established from the DNA sequence. Within this sample are about 50,000 clones, with roughly 80% of them counted one time only. The top ten clonotypes cover 20% of the sample.

This TCR was sampled from a human donor with chronic lymphocytic leukemia. This specimen was PBMCs, taken after 24 months of ibrutinib treatment. This receptor chain uses TRBV9 and TRBJ2-7, and 9 junctional nucleotides match TRBD1. CDR3 sequence: CASSVVPGQGESEQYF. The DNA sequence reads TGTGCCAGCAGCGTAGTTCCGGGACAGGGTGAAAGCGAGCAGTACTTC.